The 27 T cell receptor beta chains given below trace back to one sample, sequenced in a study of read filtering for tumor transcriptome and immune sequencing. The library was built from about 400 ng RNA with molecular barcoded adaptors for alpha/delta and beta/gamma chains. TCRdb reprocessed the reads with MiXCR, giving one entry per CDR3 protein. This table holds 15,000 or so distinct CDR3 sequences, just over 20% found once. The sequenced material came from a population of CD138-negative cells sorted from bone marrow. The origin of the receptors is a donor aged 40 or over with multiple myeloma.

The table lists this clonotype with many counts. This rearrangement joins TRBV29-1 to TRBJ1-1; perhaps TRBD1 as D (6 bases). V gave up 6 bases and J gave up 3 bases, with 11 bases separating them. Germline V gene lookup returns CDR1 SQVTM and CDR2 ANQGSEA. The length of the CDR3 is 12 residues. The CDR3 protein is CSVRQADTEAFF. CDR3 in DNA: TGCAGCGTGAGACAGGCGGACACTGAAGCTTTCTTT.

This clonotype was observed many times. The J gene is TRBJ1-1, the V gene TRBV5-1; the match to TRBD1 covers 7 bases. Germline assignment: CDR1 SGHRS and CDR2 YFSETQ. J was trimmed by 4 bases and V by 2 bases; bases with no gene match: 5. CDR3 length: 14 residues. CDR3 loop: CASSFTGASTEAFF. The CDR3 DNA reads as TGCGCCAGCAGCTTCACAGGGGCGAGCACTGAAGCTTTCTTT.

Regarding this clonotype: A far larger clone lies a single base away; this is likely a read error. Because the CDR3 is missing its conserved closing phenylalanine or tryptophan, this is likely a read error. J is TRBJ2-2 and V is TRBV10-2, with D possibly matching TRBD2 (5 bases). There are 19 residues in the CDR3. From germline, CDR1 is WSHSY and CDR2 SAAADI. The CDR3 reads CAISESVLEGRGSTGELFL. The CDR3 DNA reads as TGTGCCATCAGTGAGTCCGTTCTAGAGGGAAGAGGAAGTACCGGGGAGCTGTTTCTT.

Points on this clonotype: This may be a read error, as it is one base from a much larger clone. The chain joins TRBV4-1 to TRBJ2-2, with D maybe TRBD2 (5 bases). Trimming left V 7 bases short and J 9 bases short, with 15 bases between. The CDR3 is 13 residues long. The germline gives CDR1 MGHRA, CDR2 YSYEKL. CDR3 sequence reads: CASTKTRTWELFF. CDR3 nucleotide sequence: TGCGCCAGCACCAAAACTAGGACCTGGGAGCTGTTTTTT.

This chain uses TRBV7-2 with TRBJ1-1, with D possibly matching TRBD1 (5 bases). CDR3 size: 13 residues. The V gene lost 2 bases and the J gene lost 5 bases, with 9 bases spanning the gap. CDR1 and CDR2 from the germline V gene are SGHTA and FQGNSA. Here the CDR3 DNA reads TGTGCCAGCAGCTTACAGGGCAGGACTGAAGCTTTCTTT. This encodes CASSLQGRTEAFF.

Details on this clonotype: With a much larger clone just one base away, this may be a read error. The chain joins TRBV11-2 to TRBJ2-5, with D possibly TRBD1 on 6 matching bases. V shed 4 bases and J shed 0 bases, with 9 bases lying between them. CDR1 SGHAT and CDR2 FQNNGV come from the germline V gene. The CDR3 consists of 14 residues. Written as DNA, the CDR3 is TGTGCCAGCAGCTGGGGGCACGACCAAGAGACCCAGTACTTC. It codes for CASSWGHDQETQYF.

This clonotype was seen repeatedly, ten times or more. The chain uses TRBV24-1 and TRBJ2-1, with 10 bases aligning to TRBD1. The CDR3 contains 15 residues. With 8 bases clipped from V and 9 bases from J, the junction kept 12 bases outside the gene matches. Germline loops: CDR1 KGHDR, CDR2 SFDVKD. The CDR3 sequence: CATTSGTGAVGEQFF. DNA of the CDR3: TGTGCCACCACATCCGGGACAGGGGCCGTGGGTGAGCAGTTCTTC.

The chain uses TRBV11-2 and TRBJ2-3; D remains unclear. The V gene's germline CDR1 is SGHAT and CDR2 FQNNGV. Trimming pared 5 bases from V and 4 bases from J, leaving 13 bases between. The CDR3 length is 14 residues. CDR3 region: CASSPWTYPDTQYF. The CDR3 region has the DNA TGTGCCAGCAGCCCCTGGACGTATCCAGATACGCAGTATTTT.

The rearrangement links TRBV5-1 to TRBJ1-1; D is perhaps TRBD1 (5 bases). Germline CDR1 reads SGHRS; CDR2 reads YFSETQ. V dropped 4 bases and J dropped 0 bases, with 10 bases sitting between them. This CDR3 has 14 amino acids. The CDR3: CASSATQVNTEAFF. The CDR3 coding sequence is TGCGCCAGCAGCGCTACACAGGTGAACACTGAAGCTTTCTTT.

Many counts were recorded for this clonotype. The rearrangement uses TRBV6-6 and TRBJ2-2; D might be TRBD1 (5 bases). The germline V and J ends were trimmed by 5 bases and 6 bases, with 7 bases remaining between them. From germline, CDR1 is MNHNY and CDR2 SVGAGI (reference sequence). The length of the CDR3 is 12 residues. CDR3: CASSPTAGELFF. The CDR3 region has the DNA TGTGCCAGCAGTCCGACAGCCGGGGAGCTGTTTTTT.

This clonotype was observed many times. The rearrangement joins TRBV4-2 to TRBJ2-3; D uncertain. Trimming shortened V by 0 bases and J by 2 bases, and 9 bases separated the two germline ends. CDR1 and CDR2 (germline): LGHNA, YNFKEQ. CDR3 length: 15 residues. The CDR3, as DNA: TGTGCCAGCAGCCAAGATCGACGGATCACAGATACGCAGTATTTT. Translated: CASSQDRRITDTQYF.

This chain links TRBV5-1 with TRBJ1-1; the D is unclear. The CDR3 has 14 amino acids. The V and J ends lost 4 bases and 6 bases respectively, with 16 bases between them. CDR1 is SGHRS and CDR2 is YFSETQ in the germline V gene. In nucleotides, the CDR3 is TGCGCCAGCAGCGCGGCTGGGGTCTTCGCTGAAGCTTTCTTT. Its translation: CASSAAGVFAEAFF.

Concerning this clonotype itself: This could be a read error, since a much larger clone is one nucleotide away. The chain's CDR3 is CASSFQGGSYNEQLF. The CDR3 DNA reads as TGTGCCAGCAGCTTTCAAGGGGGATCCTACAATGAGCAGCTCTTC. The V call is TRBV7-8, the J call TRBJ2-1; D is perhaps TRBD1 (6 bases). CDR1 and CDR2 (germline): SGHVS, FQNEAQ. This CDR3 has 15 residues.

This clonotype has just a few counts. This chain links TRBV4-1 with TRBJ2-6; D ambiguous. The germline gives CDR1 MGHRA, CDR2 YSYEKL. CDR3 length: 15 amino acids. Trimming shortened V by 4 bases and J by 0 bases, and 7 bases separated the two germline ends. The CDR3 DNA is TGCGCCAGCAGCCGAGATCACTCTGGGGCCAACGTCCTGACTTTC. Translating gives CASSRDHSGANVLTF.

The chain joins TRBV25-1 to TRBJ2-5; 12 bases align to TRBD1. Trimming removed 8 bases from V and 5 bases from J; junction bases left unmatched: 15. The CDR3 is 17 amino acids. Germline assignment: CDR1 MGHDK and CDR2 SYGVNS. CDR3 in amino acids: CASEGQGARGVRETQYF. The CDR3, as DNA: TGTGCCAGCGAGGGACAGGGGGCTAGAGGGGTGAGGGAGACCCAGTACTTC.

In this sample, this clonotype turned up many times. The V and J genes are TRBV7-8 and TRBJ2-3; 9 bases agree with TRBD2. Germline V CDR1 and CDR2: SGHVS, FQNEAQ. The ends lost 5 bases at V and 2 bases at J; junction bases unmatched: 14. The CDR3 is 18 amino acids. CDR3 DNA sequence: TGTGCCAGCAGCCTGCCTGCGGGACTAGCACTACTCACAGATACGCAGTATTTT. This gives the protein CASSLPAGLALLTDTQYF.

Written as DNA, the CDR3 is TGTGCCAGCACCACGACAGACAGCAATCAGCCCCAGCATTTT. As protein: CASTTTDSNQPQHF. The V gene is TRBV7-9, the J gene TRBJ1-5; a weak D match, TRBD1 (5 bases). The ends were cut back, 7 bases at V and 1 base at J, with 11 bases in the middle. The CDR3 has 14 residues. Germline V gene sequence: CDR1 SEHNR, CDR2 FQNEAQ (reference sequence).

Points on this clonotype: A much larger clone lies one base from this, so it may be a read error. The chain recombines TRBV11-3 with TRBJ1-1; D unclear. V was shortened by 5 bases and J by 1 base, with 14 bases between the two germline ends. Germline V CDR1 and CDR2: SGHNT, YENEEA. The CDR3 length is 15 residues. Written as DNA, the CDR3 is TGTGCCAGCAGCCCAAGTGGGTACGCGAACACTGAAGCTTTCTTT. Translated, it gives CASSPSGYANTEAFF.

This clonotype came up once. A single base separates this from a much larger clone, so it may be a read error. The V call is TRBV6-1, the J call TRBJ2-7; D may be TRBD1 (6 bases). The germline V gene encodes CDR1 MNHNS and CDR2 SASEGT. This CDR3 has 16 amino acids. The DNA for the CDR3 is TGTGCCTGCAGTGGTGGACTGACAGGCAGCTCCTACGAGCAGTACTTC. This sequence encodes CACSGGLTGSSYEQYF.

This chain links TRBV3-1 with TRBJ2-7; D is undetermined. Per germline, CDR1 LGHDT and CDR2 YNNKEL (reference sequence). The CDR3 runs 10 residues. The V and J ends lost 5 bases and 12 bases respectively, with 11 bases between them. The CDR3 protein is CASSAGRWYF. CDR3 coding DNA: TGTGCCAGCAGCGCAGGACGGTGGTACTTC.

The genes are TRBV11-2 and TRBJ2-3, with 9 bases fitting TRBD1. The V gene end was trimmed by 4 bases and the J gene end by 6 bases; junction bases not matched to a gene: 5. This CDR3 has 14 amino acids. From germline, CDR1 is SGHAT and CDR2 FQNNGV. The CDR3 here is CASSSGQGPDTQYF. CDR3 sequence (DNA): TGTGCCAGCAGCTCGGGACAGGGCCCCGATACGCAGTATTTT.

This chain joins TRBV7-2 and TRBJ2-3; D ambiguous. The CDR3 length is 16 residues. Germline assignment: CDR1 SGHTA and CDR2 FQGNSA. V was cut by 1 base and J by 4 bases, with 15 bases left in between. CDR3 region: CASSLGVEWSADTQYF. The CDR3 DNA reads TGTGCCAGCAGCTTAGGGGTAGAATGGTCCGCAGATACGCAGTATTTT. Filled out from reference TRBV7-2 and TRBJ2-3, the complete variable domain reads GAGVSQSPSNKVTEKGKDVELRCDPISGHTALYWYRQSLGQGLEFLIYFQGNSAPDKSGLPSDRFSAERTGGSVSTLTIQRTQQEDSAVYLCASSLGVEWSADTQYFGPGTRLTVL.

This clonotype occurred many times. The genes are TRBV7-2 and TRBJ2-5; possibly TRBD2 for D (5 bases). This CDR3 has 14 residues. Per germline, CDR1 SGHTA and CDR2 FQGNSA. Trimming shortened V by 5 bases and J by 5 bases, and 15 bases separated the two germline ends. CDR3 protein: CASSTGNPRETQYF. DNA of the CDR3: TGTGCCAGCAGCACCGGGAATCCTAGGGAGACCCAGTACTTC.

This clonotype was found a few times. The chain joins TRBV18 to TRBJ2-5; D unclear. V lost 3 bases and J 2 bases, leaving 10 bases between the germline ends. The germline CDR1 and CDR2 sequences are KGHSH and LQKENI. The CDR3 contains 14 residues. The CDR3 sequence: CASSPRHGQETQYF. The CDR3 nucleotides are TGTGCCAGCTCACCCCGGCACGGACAAGAGACCCAGTACTTC.

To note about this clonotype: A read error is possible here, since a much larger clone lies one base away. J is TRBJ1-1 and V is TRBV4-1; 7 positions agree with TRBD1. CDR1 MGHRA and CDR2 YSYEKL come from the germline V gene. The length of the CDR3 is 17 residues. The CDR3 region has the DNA TGCGCCAGCAGCCAAGTTTTTACAGGGGTCATGAACACTGAATCTTTCTTT. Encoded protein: CASSQVFTGVMNTESFF.

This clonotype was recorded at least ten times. CDR3 region: CSAGNQYNEQFF. The DNA for the CDR3 is TGCAGTGCTGGAAACCAGTACAATGAGCAGTTCTTC. The chain couples TRBV20-1 to TRBJ2-1; D remains ambiguous. The CDR3 loop spans 12 amino acids. Germline CDR1 and CDR2: DFQATT and SNEGSKA (reference sequence). Trimming took 5 bases from V and 4 from J, leaving 9 bases between them.

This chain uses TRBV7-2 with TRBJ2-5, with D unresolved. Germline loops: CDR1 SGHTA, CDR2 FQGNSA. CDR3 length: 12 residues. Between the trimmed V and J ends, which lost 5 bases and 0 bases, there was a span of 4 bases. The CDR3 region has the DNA TGTGCCAGCAGCCCCTACCAAGAGACCCAGTACTTC. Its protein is CASSPYQETQYF.